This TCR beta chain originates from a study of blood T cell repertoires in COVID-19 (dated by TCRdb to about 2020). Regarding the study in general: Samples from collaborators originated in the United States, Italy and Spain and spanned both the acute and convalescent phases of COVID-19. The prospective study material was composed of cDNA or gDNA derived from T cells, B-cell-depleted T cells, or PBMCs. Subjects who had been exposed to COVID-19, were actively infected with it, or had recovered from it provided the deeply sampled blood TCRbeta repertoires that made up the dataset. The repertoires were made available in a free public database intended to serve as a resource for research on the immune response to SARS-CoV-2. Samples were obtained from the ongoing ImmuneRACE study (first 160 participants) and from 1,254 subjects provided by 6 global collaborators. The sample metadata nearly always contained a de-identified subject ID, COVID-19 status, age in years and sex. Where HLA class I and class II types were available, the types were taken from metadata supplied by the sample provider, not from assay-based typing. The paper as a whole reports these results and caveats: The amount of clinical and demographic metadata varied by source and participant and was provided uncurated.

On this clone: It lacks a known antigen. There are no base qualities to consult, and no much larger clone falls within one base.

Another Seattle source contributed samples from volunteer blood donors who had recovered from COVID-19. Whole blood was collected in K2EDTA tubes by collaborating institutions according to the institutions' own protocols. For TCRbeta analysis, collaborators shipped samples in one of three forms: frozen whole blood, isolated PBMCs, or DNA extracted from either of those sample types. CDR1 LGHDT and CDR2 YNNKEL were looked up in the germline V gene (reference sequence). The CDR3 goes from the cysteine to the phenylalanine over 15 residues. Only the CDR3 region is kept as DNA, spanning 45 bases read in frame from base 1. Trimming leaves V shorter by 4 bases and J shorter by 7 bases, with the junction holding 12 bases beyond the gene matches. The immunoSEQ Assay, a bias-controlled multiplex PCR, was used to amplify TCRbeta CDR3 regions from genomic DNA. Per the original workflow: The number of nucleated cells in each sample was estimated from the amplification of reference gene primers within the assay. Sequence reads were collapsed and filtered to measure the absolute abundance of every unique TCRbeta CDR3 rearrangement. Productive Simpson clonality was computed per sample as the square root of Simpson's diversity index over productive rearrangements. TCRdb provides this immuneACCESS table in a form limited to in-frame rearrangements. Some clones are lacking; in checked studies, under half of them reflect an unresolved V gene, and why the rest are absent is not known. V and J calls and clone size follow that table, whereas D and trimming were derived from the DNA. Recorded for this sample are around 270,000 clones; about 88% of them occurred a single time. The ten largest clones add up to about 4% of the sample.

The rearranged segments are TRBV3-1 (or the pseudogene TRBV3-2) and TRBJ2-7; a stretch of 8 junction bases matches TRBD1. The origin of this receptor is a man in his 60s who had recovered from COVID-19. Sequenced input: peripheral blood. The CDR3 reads CASSLRTGLLGEQYF. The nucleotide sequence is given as TGTGCCAGCAGCCTACGGACAGGGTTACTCGGGGAGCAGTACTTC.